The following is a T cell receptor beta chain sequence with its context. The antigen remains unidentified. TCRdb re-called the 5' RACE reads through MiXCR, storing one row per CDR3 protein. The data hold some 330,000 distinct CDR3 sequences, with roughly 10% observed a single time. These data are taken from a study of identical twins. General observations from the study: With abundant cord blood beta clonotypes, insertions were fewer; memory repertoires showed no such pattern.

CDR3 length: 13 amino acids. V was clipped by 9 bases and J by 10 bases, with 20 bases between them. Germline values: CDR1 SGHRS, CDR2 YFSETQ. The chain is built from TRBV5-1 and TRBJ2-1, with D hard to call. The receptor was derived from a woman aged 45 to 65 in good health. The sample consisted of naive T cells sorted from blood. The CDR3 region is CATSSALGGEQFF. For the CDR3, the DNA is TGCGCCACCTCCTCGGCCCTGGGTGGGGAGCAGTTCTTC.